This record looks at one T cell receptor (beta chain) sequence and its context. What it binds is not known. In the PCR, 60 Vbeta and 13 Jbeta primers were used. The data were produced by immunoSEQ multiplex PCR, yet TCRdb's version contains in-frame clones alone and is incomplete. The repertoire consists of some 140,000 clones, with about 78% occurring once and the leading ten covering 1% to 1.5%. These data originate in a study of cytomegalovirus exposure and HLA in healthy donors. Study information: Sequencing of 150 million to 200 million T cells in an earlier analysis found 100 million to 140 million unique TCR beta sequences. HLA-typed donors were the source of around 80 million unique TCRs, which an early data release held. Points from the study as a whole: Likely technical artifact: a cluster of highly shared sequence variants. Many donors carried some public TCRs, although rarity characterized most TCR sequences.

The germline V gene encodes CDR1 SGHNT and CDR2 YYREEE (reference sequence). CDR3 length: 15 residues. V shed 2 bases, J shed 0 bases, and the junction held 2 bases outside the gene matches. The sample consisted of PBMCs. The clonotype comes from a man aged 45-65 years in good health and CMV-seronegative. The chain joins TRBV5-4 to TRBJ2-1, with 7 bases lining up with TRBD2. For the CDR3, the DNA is TGTGCCAGCAGCTTCCGGGACTACTCCTACAATGAGCAGTTCTTC. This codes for CASSFRDYSYNEQFF.